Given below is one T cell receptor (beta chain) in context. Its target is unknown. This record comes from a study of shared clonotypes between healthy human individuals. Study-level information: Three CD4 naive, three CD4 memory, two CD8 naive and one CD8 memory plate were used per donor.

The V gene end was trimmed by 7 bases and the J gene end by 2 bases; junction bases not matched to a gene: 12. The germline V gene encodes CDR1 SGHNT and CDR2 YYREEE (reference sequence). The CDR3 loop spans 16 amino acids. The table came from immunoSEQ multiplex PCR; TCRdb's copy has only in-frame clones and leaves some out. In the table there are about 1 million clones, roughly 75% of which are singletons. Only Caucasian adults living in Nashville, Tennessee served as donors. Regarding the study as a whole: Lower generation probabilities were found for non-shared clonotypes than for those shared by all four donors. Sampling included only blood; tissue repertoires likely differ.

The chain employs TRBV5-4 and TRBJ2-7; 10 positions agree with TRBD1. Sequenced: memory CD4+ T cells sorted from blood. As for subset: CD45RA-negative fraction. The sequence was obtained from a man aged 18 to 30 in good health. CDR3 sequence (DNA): TGTGCCAGCCACGGACCAGCCGGGACAGGGGCCTACGAGCAGTACTTC. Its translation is CASHGPAGTGAYEQYF.